A selection of T cell receptor beta chains follows, all from one sample in a study of identical twins. TCRdb fed the 5' RACE reads into MiXCR, producing one record per CDR3 protein. The sample shows 450,000 or so distinct CDR3 sequences, 14% of them seen only once. This sample was shared with a second study, whose subject was yellow fever vaccine responses in identical twins.

Sequencing input: CD4+ T cells sorted from blood. These TCRs come from a woman between 18 and 29 years old in good health. Each CDR3 is given with its conserved first and last residue. D genes are given only for firm matches. Clone sizes are given selectively: once, few, many, or a class where the clone is expanded.

d_call: -; clone_size: -; j_call: TRBJ2-1; v_call: TRBV10-1; cdr3_nt: TGCGCCAGCAGTGAGTCGGTCTATCCGAGCTCCTACAATGAGCAGTTCTTC; cdr3_aa: CASSESVYPSSYNEQFF
d_call: -; clone_size: few; j_call: TRBJ2-4; v_call: TRBV10-2; cdr3_nt: TGCGCCAGCCCACGCGGGGCCAAAAACATTCAGTACTTC; cdr3_aa: CASPRGAKNIQYF
d_call: -; clone_size: -; j_call: TRBJ1-6; v_call: TRBV9; cdr3_nt: TGTGCCAGCAGCGTTAATCCTTTTTTTGGGGATAATTCACCCCTCCACTTT; cdr3_aa: CASSVNPFFGDNSPLHF
d_call: -; clone_size: few; j_call: TRBJ1-1; v_call: TRBV19; cdr3_nt: TGTGCCAGTAATCACAGGTCCATGAACACTGAAGCTTTCTTT; cdr3_aa: CASNHRSMNTEAFF
d_call: -; clone_size: few; j_call: TRBJ2-4; v_call: TRBV29-1; cdr3_nt: TGCAGCGTTGCGGCCGAAGGAGGGAACATTCAGTACTTC; cdr3_aa: CSVAAEGGNIQYF
d_call: TRBD2; clone_size: -; j_call: TRBJ2-5; v_call: TRBV24-1; cdr3_nt: TGTGCCACCAGTGATGGACTAGCGGGCCTAGAGACCCAGTACTTC; cdr3_aa: CATSDGLAGLETQYF
d_call: -; clone_size: many; j_call: TRBJ1-1; v_call: TRBV12-3/TRBV12-4; cdr3_nt: TGTGCCAGCAGTTTAGGACTTAGCACTGAAGCTTTCTTT; cdr3_aa: CASSLGLSTEAFF
d_call: TRBD1; clone_size: few; j_call: TRBJ2-5; v_call: TRBV29-1; cdr3_nt: TGCAGCGTCGCGCCCGGGACAGACCAAGAGACCCAGTACTTC; cdr3_aa: CSVAPGTDQETQYF
d_call: -; clone_size: -; j_call: TRBJ1-3; v_call: TRBV29-1; cdr3_nt: TGCAGCGTTGTGGGGGCTGGGAACACCATATATTTT; cdr3_aa: CSVVGAGNTIYF
d_call: TRBD1; clone_size: many; j_call: TRBJ1-2; v_call: TRBV24-1; cdr3_nt: TGTGCCACCAGTGATTTCACAGGGGACCCCTATGGCTACACCTTC; cdr3_aa: CATSDFTGDPYGYTF
d_call: TRBD2; clone_size: few; j_call: TRBJ2-3; v_call: TRBV11-2; cdr3_nt: TGTGCCAGCAGCCTTTACCCTTCGGTGGGTAGCGGGAGTTTGACAGATACGCAGTATTTT; cdr3_aa: CASSLYPSVGSGSLTDTQYF
d_call: -; clone_size: few; j_call: TRBJ2-1; v_call: TRBV7-9; cdr3_nt: TGTGCCAGCAGCCCGAGTGTAGAGACAGTCATACTCTTC; cdr3_aa: CASSPSVETVILF
d_call: -; clone_size: -; j_call: TRBJ2-6; v_call: TRBV6-5; cdr3_nt: TGTGCCAGCAGTTACAAGGGAACCGGGGCCAACGTCCTGACTTTC; cdr3_aa: CASSYKGTGANVLTF
d_call: TRBD2; clone_size: few; j_call: TRBJ2-1; v_call: TRBV18; cdr3_nt: TGTGCCAGCTCACCGGGACTAGCGTTAAATGAGCAGTTCTTC; cdr3_aa: CASSPGLALNEQFF